These 4 T cell receptor beta chains were sequenced from one sample in a study of shared clonotypes between healthy human individuals. Method: immunoSEQ multiplex PCR; TCRdb's copy keeps in-frame clones and lacks some. The sample has roughly 1 million clones, about 80% seen once. Sequenced material: memory CD4+ T cells from PBMCs. Subset given: CD45RA-negative fraction. These receptors came from a man between 18 and 29 years old in good health. Some clones in this sample may be carry-over from other donors' samples.

A word on this clone: One junction end does not reproduce the germline sequence, and a read error may be involved. This same CDR3 is encoded by further DNA sequences in the sample. J is TRBJ2-5 and V is TRBV5-4; 9 positions match TRBD2. CDR3 size: 15 residues. The germline gives CDR1 SGHNT, CDR2 YYREEE (reference sequence). The CDR3 reads CASSPGWTSEETQYF. The CDR3 nucleotides read TGTGCCAGCAGCCCAGGGTGGACTAGCGAAGAGACCCAATACTTC.

The gene calls are TRBV4-3 and TRBJ2-1, with D tentatively TRBD1 or TRBD2 (6 bases each). This CDR3 has 17 residues. The V end lost 0 bases, the J end lost 3 bases, and 15 bases lay between the germline ends. Germline values: CDR1 LGHNA, CDR2 YSLEER. CDR3 sequence: CASSQDGWGAFYNEQFF. CDR3 DNA sequence: TGCGCCAGCAGCCAAGACGGTTGGGGGGCCTTCTACAATGAGCAGTTCTTC.

This clone was observed a single time. Other DNA sequences within the sample encode an identical CDR3. V is TRBV18 and J is TRBJ2-2; unclear D gene. The length of the CDR3 is 16 residues. Trimming cost V 1 base and J 1 base, with 10 bases left between them. Germline V gene lookup returns CDR1 KGHSH and CDR2 LQKENI. CDR3 bases: TGTGCCAGCTCACCACTCACTGGCCAGAACACCGGGGAGCTGTTTTTT. It encodes CASSPLTGQNTGELFF.

The chain is built from TRBV30 and TRBJ1-3; weak D call: TRBD1 (6 bases). The CDR3 is made up of 14 amino acids. The germline V gene has CDR1 GTSNPN and CDR2 SVGIG (reference sequence). Trimming took 2 bases from V and 2 from J, leaving 10 bases between them. The CDR3 sequence is CAWSRGSAGNTIYF. For the CDR3, the DNA is TGTGCCTGGAGTAGGGGGTCCGCTGGAAACACCATATATTTT.